Sequencing of this T cell receptor (beta chain) was carried out in a study of blood T cell repertoires in COVID-19. As for the study in general: From the United States, Italy and Spain came samples of acute and convalescent COVID-19. PBMCs, B-cell-depleted T cells, or T cells were the source of the cDNA or gDNA that made up the material.

Authors' analysis steps: Reference gene primer amplification yielded estimated nucleated cell counts. The data were produced by immunoSEQ multiplex PCR, yet TCRdb's version contains in-frame clones alone and is incomplete. V, J and clone size reflect that table, while D and trimming were determined from the DNA. Of more than 150,000 clones listed, more than 70% are singletons. This CDR3 has 14 residues. Germline-derived CDR1 and CDR2 are SEHNR and FQNEAQ (reference sequence). V shed 5 bases, J shed 10 bases, and the junction held 13 bases outside the gene matches. Sequencing used peripheral blood. The receptor's source is a man in his forties with active or convalescent COVID-19. The chain is built from TRBV7-9 and TRBJ1-2, with 7 positions matching TRBD1. CDR3 region: CASSAWDSPAPYTF. In nucleotides, the CDR3 is TGTGCCAGCAGCGCTTGGGACAGTCCCGCCCCCTACACCTTC.